One and the same sample provided the 6 T cell receptor beta chains below, sequenced in a study of shared clonotypes between healthy human individuals (dated by TCRdb to 2018 to 2020). To prepare the library, the immunoSEQ multiplex PCR assay was applied. TCRdb provides this immuneACCESS table in a form limited to in-frame rearrangements. Some clones are lacking; in checked studies, under half of them reflect an unresolved V gene, and why the rest are absent is not known. The sample table lists 750,000 to 1,000,000 clones, roughly 92% of them with a count of one. Clones ranked in the top ten supply under 30% of the sample. For the CD8 naive samples, CD45RO-negative cells were positively selected for CCR7, yielding a CD45RA+CCR7+ population from which TemRA cells were excluded. Input material: naive CD8+ T cells sorted from blood. What the cell subset or site label conveys for this sample: CD45RA+CCR7+. These receptors were collected from a man aged 25-40 years in good health.

The rearrangement links TRBV10-2 to TRBJ1-5, with D perhaps matching TRBD1 (5 bases). Germline V lookup: CDR1 WSHSY, CDR2 SAAADI. The CDR3 runs 14 residues. V lost 1 base and J 6 bases, leaving 10 bases between the germline ends. The CDR3 DNA sequence: TGCGCCAGCAGTGAGTTCGGGGGGGGTCAGCCCCAGCATTTT. Residues: CASSEFGGGQPQHF.

This CDR3 is CASSFLGTNYGYTF. The CDR3 coding sequence is TGTGCCAGCAGTTTTCTGGGCACAAACTATGGCTACACCTTC. This rearrangement joins TRBV28 to TRBJ1-2; D uncertain. Trimming removed 3 bases from V and 2 bases from J, with 10 bases in between. Germline values: CDR1 MDHEN, CDR2 SYDVKM. The CDR3 has 14 residues.

The chain recombines TRBV27 with TRBJ1-1, with D maybe TRBD1 (5 bases). The germline V and J ends were trimmed by 7 bases and 5 bases, with 20 bases remaining between them. Germline V lookup: CDR1 MNHEY, CDR2 SMNVEV (reference sequence). The CDR3 contains 15 residues. The CDR3 loop is CASTSPGDGGTEAFF. Here the CDR3 DNA reads TGTGCCAGCACTTCCCCGGGAGACGGGGGGACTGAAGCTTTCTTT.

The chain recombines TRBV10-3 with TRBJ2-7; 7 nucleotides match TRBD2. The CDR3 spans 14 residues. Germline CDR1 is ENHRY and CDR2 is SYGVKD. After removal of 5 bases from V and 5 bases from J, the junction contained 9 bases not matched to a gene. The CDR3 sequence: CAISPRELGDEQYF. In DNA, the CDR3 is TGTGCCATCAGTCCGCGGGAGTTGGGCGACGAGCAGTACTTC.

A note on this clone: At the DNA level, this CDR3 is encoded by other sequences in the same sample as well. The genes are TRBV5-1 and TRBJ1-5, with D possibly TRBD1 on 6 matching bases. Germline V gene lookup returns CDR1 SGHRS and CDR2 YFSETQ. Trimming pared 5 bases from V and 2 bases from J, leaving 14 bases between. There are 15 residues in the CDR3. CDR3 in amino acids: CASSLGGFGNQPQHF. The CDR3, as DNA: TGCGCCAGCAGTCTCGGGGGCTTCGGCAATCAGCCCCAGCATTTT.

The V call is TRBV4-1, the J call TRBJ2-7; the D gene is possibly TRBD2 (5 bases). V lost 4 bases and J 0 bases, leaving 13 bases between the germline ends. The CDR3 spans 15 residues. The germline V gene has CDR1 MGHRA and CDR2 YSYEKL. This CDR3 reads CASSLLREGSYEQYF. The CDR3 coding sequence is TGCGCCAGCAGCCTGTTGCGCGAGGGCTCCTACGAGCAGTACTTC.